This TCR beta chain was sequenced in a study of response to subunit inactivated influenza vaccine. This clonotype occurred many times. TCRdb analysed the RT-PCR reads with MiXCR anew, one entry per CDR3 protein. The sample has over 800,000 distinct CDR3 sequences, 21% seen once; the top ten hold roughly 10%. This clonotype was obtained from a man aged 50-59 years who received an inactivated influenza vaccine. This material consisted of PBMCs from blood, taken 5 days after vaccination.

CDR3 coding DNA: TGCAGTGCTAGAGATCTCCTGGGCCCTTTGAACACTGAAGCTTTCTTT. It is translated as CSARDLLGPLNTEAFF. The chain joins TRBV20-1 to TRBJ1-1; unclear D gene. The CDR3 totals 16 residues. V was cut by 0 bases and J by 0 bases, with 14 bases left in between. Germline V lookup: CDR1 DFQATT, CDR2 SNEGSKA (reference sequence).